The T cell receptor beta chain described here comes from a study of cytomegalovirus exposure and HLA in healthy donors. Study-wide results and caveats: In vitro assays verified that three CMV-associated chains recognized CMV antigens specifically. Rarity marked most TCR sequences, yet some public TCRs occurred in many donors. An apparent linkage of common viral pathogens to several of the most significant clusters emerged in a later analysis. Presence/absence analyses treated sequencing depth as roughly uniform across donors.

Comments on this clone: Its antigen is not identified.

The PCR made use of 60 Vbeta and 13 Jbeta primers. TCRdb's copy holds only in-frame clones and misses some; the assay was immunoSEQ multiplex PCR. The data contain tens of thousands of clones, around 90% of them seen just once; the ten biggest clones take up about 2.5%. The receptor's source is a man aged 18 to 30 in good health and CMV-seronegative. Sequenced: PBMCs.

The CDR3 nucleotides read TGTGCCAGCAGTGAAAGCGGGAGCGTCTACAATGAGCAGTTCTTC. Translating gives CASSESGSVYNEQFF. The chain recombines TRBV25-1 with TRBJ2-1; TRBD2 matches at 8 bases. Losses at the gene ends were 2 bases for V and 3 bases for J; bases not matched to a gene: 3. CDR1 is MGHDK, CDR2 SYGVNS, per germline. The length of the CDR3 is 15 residues.